This is a list of T cell receptor beta chains from one sample in a study of OX40 agonist ivuxolimab in advanced cancers. Profiled with immunoSEQ multiplex PCR; TCRdb holds only in-frame clones, not every one. In the table there are roughly 34,000 clones, approximately 90% of which are singletons. This sample comprised CD4+ or CD8+ T cells sorted from blood, obtained in a trial of the OX40 agonist ivuxolimab. These receptor sequences come from an adult with an advanced solid tumor such as melanoma, head and neck, liver or kidney cancer. CDR3s include the opening cysteine and the closing phenylalanine or tryptophan. The order of the fields is clone size, D gene, V gene, J gene, CDR3 protein, CDR3 DNA. D genes are given only for firm matches. Clone size is given for some rows only: seen once, a few or many times, or a class if the clone is expanded.

-	TRBD1	TRBV19	TRBJ2-2	CASTAGTGFGELFF	TGTGCCAGTACCGCCGGGACAGGGTTTGGGGAGCTGTTTTTT
-	-	TRBV5-1	TRBJ1-2	CASSLEGDGYTF	TGCGCCAGCAGCTTGGAGGGTGATGGCTACACCTTC
-	TRBD1	TRBV5-1	TRBJ1-1	CASSSGTGVGTEAFF	TGCGCCAGCAGCTCGGGGACAGGGGTGGGCACTGAAGCTTTCTTT
-	-	TRBV25-1	TRBJ2-4	CASSEYGAAKNIQYF	TGTGCCAGCAGTGAATATGGGGCCGCCAAAAACATTCAGTACTTC
-	-	TRBV6-6	TRBJ2-5	CASSYRGKGQETQYF	TGTGCCAGCAGTTACCGAGGAAAGGGACAAGAGACCCAGTACTTC
once	-	TRBV19	TRBJ1-6	CASSISTDRYNSPLHF	TGTGCCAGTAGTATCTCGACAGACAGGTACAATTCACCCCTCCACTTT
-	-	TRBV30	TRBJ1-5	CAWSVAGNNQPQHF	TGTGCCTGGAGTGTAGCAGGGAACAATCAGCCCCAGCATTTT
-	TRBD1	TRBV4-1	TRBJ1-5	CASSQIITGWTGIGSNQPQHF	TGCGCCAGCAGCCAAATAATAACCGGTTGGACAGGGATCGGGAGCAATCAGCCCCAGCATTTT
-	-	TRBV5-6	TRBJ1-2	CASSLSLDSSYGYTF	TGTGCCAGCAGCTTATCCCTGGACAGTTCCTATGGCTACACCTTC
-	-	TRBV2	TRBJ1-1	CASWKGFNTEAFF	TGTGCCAGCTGGAAAGGGTTTAACACTGAAGCTTTCTTT
-	-	TRBV6-6	TRBJ2-7	CASRATLSSYEQYF	TGTGCCAGCCGAGCAACCCTGAGCTCCTACGAGCAGTACTTC
-	TRBD1	TRBV6-1	TRBJ2-2	CASRDRGRSGELFF	TGTGCCAGCAGGGACAGGGGACGGAGCGGGGAGCTGTTTTTT
-	-	TRBV10-3	TRBJ2-4	CAISADPGNIQYF	TGTGCCATCAGTGCGGATCCAGGAAACATTCAGTACTTC
once	-	TRBV29-1	TRBJ2-7	CSVVEGTYEQYF	TGCAGCGTTGTAGAGGGAACCTACGAGCAGTACTTC
-	TRBD1	TRBV19	TRBJ2-1	CASTWDRGRSEQFF	TGTGCCAGTACCTGGGACAGGGGAAGGTCTGAGCAGTTCTTC
-	-	TRBV23-1	TRBJ2-7	CASSRDREGHAPYEQYF	TGCGCCAGCAGTCGTGACAGGGAGGGTCACGCTCCCTACGAGCAGTACTTC
-	-	TRBV28	TRBJ2-5	CASSLRGAETQYF	TGTGCCAGCAGTCTAAGAGGCGCGGAGACCCAGTACTTC
once	TRBD1	TRBV30	TRBJ2-1	CAWTTGQGSYNEQFF	TGTGCCTGGACCACCGGACAGGGCTCCTACAATGAGCAGTTCTTC
-	TRBD2	TRBV28	TRBJ2-1	CASSFATGGSYNEQFF	TGTGCCAGCAGTTTTGCTACCGGGGGGTCCTACAATGAGCAGTTCTTC
-	-	TRBV10-2	TRBJ1-1	CASSAGDTEAFF	TGCGCCAGCAGTGCAGGGGACACTGAAGCTTTCTTT
once	-	TRBV14	TRBJ2-7	CASGLGALVQYF	TGTGCCAGCGGGTTAGGAGCACTCGTACAGTACTTC
-	-	TRBV11-3	TRBJ2-2	CASSGGGRGTMNTGELFF	TGTGCCAGCAGCGGAGGCGGGCGGGGAACCATGAACACCGGGGAGCTGTTTTTT
-	TRBD2	TRBV18	TRBJ2-1	CASSPLPIAGVYNEQFF	TGTGCCAGCTCACCACTACCCATAGCGGGTGTTTACAATGAGCAGTTCTTC
-	-	TRBV10-1	TRBJ1-1	CASSESRWDTEAFF	TGCGCCAGCAGTGAGTCGCGCTGGGACACTGAAGCTTTCTTT
-	-	TRBV28	TRBJ1-2	CASSFSPLSNYGYTF	TGTGCCAGCAGTTTTAGCCCCCTTTCCAACTATGGCTACACCTTC
-	TRBD2	TRBV7-3	TRBJ2-3	CASSLDGGGTDTQYF	TGTGCCAGCAGCTTAGATGGCGGGGGGACAGATACGCAGTATTTT
-	-	TRBV9	TRBJ2-2	CASSVEVQANTGELFF	TGTGCCAGCAGCGTAGAAGTTCAAGCGAACACCGGGGAGCTGTTTTTT
few	-	TRBV7-3	TRBJ2-2	CASSSPQGGRGSTGELFF	TGTGCCAGCAGCTCCCCCCAAGGTGGCAGGGGATCCACCGGGGAGCTGTTTTTT
-	TRBD2	TRBV10-3	TRBJ2-5	CAIREAGGRETQYF	TGTGCCATCAGGGAAGCGGGGGGTAGGGAGACCCAGTACTTC
-	TRBD2	TRBV28	TRBJ2-3	CASSFPSGRTNTQYF	TGTGCCAGCAGTTTTCCTAGCGGGAGGACAAATACGCAGTATTTT
-	TRBD2	TRBV5-1	TRBJ2-3	CASSLEPAGVDTQYF	TGCGCCAGCAGCTTGGAACCAGCGGGGGTAGATACGCAGTATTTT
-	TRBD2	TRBV9	TRBJ2-3	CASSVNVAGSTDTQYF	TGTGCCAGCAGCGTAAATGTAGCGGGTAGCACAGATACGCAGTATTTT
-	-	TRBV7-9	TRBJ2-1	CASSLNADAYNEQFF	TGTGCCAGCAGCTTAAATGCGGATGCTTACAATGAGCAGTTCTTC
-	TRBD1	TRBV12-5	TRBJ2-3	CASGLVLRGQVGTDTQYF	TGTGCTAGTGGTTTGGTACTTCGGGGACAGGTCGGCACAGATACGCAGTATTTT